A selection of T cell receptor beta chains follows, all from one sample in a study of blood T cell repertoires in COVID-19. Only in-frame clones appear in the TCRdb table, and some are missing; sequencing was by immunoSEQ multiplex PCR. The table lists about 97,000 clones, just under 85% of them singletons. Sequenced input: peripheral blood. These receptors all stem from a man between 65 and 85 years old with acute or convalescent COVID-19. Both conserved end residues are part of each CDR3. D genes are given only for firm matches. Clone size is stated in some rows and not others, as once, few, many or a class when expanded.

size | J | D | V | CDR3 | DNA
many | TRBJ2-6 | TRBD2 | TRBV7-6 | CASSSFLAGGISGANVLTF | TGTGCCAGCAGCTCATTTCTAGCGGGAGGGATCTCTGGGGCCAACGTCCTGACTTTC
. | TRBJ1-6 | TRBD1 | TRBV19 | CASKQGYSPLHF | TGTGCCAGTAAACAGGGGTATTCACCCCTCCACTTT
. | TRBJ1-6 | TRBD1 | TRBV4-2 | CASNLERFPSRGQNSPLHF | TGTGCCAGCAACCTAGAAAGGTTCCCCTCGAGGGGGCAAAATTCACCCCTCCACTTT
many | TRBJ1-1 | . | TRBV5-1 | CASSTTVNTEAFF | TGCGCCAGCAGCACTACGGTGAACACTGAAGCTTTCTTT
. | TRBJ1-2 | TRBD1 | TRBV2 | CASSESRTGNYGYTF | TGTGCCAGCAGTGAATCCCGGACAGGCAACTATGGCTACACCTTC
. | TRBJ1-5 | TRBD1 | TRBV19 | CASSGTGGRQPQHF | TGTGCCAGTAGTGGGACAGGGGGCAGGCAGCCCCAGCATTTT
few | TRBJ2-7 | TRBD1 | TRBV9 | CASSARDRSLSYEQYF | TGTGCCAGCAGCGCCCGGGACAGGAGCCTCTCCTACGAGCAGTACTTC
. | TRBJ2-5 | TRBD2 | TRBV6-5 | CASRTSARETQYF | TGTGCCAGCAGAACTAGCGCGCGGGAGACCCAGTACTTC
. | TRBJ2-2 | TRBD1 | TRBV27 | CASSLSRDRGKFENTGELFF | TGTGCCAGCAGTTTATCAAGGGACAGGGGGAAGTTTGAGAACACCGGGGAGCTGTTTTTT
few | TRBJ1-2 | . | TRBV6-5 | CASSYRTSDNGGYTF | TGTGCCAGCAGTTACAGGACCTCGGACAATGGGGGCTACACCTTC
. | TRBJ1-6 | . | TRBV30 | CAWRGGQVYNSPLHF | TGTGCCTGGAGGGGTGGGCAGGTGTATAATTCACCCCTCCACTTT
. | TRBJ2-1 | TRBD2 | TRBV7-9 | CASSLVRVAGLSEQFF | TGTGCCAGCAGCTTAGTCCGGGTAGCGGGCTTGAGTGAGCAGTTCTTC
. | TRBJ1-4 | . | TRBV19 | CASSETDATNEKLFF | TGTGCCAGTAGCGAAACAGATGCAACTAATGAAAAACTGTTTTTT